Sequencing of this TCR beta chain was carried out in a study of blood T cells in healthy people across ages. Together with a sample-barcoded 5' primer, a J-beta primer mix was included in a second PCR lasting about 7 to 11 cycles. Each cDNA molecule, via a template-switch adaptor with 12 random nucleotides, was tagged. TCRdb redid the calling of the 5' RACE reads with MiXCR, one entry per CDR3 protein. Of about 640,000 distinct CDR3 sequences in the sample, approximately 30% are singletons; the top ten hold 15% to 18%. Broader study findings: Per million T cells, TCR beta diversity dropped roughly linearly as age increased.

The V gene's germline CDR1 is SGHRS and CDR2 YFSETQ. The CDR3 is 14 amino acids. Note on this clonotype: Its matching antigen is unknown. This may come from a read error, since a much larger clone is one base off.

Source material: blood. The TCR sequence derives from a woman older than 75 in good health. The J gene is TRBJ2-1, the V gene TRBV5-1; D is ambiguous. CDR3 amino acids: CAGSLEGNGDEQFF. The CDR3 nucleotides are TGCGCCGGCAGCTTGGAAGGCAATGGGGATGAGCAGTTCTTC.